This TCR beta chain was obtained from a study of blood T cell repertoires in COVID-19. The CDR3 sequence is 17 residues long. Germline assignment: CDR1 MNHEY and CDR2 SMNVEV (reference sequence). Trimming cost V 7 bases and J 7 bases, with 26 bases left between them. Per the authors' pipeline: The assay estimated nucleated cells by amplifying reference gene primers. TCRdb keeps only in-frame clones here, not all; method: immunoSEQ multiplex PCR. The D gene and trimming were derived from the DNA, and the V and J assignments and clone size from that table. In the table there are 350,000 or so clones, more than 90% of which are singletons.

This rearrangement joins TRBV27 to TRBJ2-1; perhaps TRBD2 as D (5 bases). Specimen: PBMCs or T cells enriched from blood (not recorded which). The clonotype comes from a woman in her thirties who had recovered from COVID-19. The CDR3 sequence is CASTTIGLRAKWNEQFF. In nucleotides, the CDR3 is TGTGCCAGCACCACCATTGGACTCCGCGCCAAGTGGAATGAGCAGTTCTTC.